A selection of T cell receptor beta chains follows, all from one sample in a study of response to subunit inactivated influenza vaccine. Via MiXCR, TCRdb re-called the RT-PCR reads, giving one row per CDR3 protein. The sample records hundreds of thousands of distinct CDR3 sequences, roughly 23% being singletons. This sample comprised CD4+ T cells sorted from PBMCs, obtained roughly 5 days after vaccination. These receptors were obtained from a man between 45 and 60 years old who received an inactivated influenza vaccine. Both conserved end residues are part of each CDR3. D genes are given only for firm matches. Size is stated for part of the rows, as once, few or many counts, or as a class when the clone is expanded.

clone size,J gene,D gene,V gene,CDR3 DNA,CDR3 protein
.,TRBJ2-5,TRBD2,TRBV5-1,TGCGCCAGCAGCTTTCCGTCTGGACTAGGTGACCTTCAAGAGACCCAGTACTTC,CASSFPSGLGDLQETQYF
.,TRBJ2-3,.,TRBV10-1,TGCGCCAGCAGTGGGGGCGGAGATACGCAGTATTTT,CASSGGGDTQYF
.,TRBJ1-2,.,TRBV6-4,TGTGCCAGCAGTGACGAAATCGCAGGGTACTCCTATGGCTACACCTTC,CASSDEIAGYSYGYTF
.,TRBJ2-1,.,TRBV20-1,TGCAGTGCGGCGGACGGGGACAATGAGCAGTTCTTC,CSAADGDNEQFF
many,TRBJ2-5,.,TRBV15,TGTGCCACCAGCAGAGATTACCCCACAGGGTCCCAAGAGACCCAGTACTTC,CATSRDYPTGSQETQYF
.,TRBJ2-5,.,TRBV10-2,TGCGCCAGCAGGAGACACCTCCAAGAGACCCAGTACTTC,CASRRHLQETQYF
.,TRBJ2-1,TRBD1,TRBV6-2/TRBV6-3,TGTGCCGCCGGTAAACAGGGGGGCGATAATCGGCAGTTCTTC,CAAGKQGGDNRQFF
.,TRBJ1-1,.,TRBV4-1,TGCGCCAGCAGCCAAGATTTTAAGGGTCTGAACACTGAAGCTTTCTTT,CASSQDFKGLNTEAFF
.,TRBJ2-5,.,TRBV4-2,TGTGCCAGCAGCCAAGATCGACAGCGCCGCCAAGAGACCCAGTACTTC,CASSQDRQRRQETQYF
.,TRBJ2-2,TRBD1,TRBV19,TGTGCCAGTAGCCTGACAGGGGGCGGGAGCACCGGGGAGCTGTTTTTT,CASSLTGGGSTGELFF
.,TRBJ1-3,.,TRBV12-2,TGTGCAAGTCGCTTAAGAGACAGGGGGTTCTCCGGAAACACCATATATTTT,CASRLRDRGFSGNTIYF
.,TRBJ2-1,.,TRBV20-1,TGCAGTGCTATACATGCGGGGAGGTACAATGAGCAGTTCTTC,CSAIHAGRYNEQFF
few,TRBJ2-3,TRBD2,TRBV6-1,TGTGCCAGTATGCTAGCGGGAGGGCCGGATACGCAGTATTTT,CASMLAGGPDTQYF
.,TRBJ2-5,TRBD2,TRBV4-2,TGTGCCAGCAGCCAAGAGTCTAGCGGGGGGTGGGAGACCCAGTACTTC,CASSQESSGGWETQYF
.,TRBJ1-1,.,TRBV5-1,TGCGCCAGCAGCTTGGCCTCTGGGTTAGGCGCTGAAGCTTTCTTT,CASSLASGLGAEAFF
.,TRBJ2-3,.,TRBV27,TGTGCCAGCAGTTTATCTAGGGCTACCGGCAGCACAGATACGCAGTATTTT,CASSLSRATGSTDTQYF
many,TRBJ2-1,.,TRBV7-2,TGTGCCAGCAGATTGGGACCAAACAATGAGCAGTTCTTC,CASRLGPNNEQFF
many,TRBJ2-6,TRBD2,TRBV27,TGTGCCAGCAGTTTGACCAGGCTGACTAGCGGGAGTACAGGGGCCAACGTCCTGACTTTC,CASSLTRLTSGSTGANVLTF
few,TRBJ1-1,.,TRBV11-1,TGTGCCAGCAGCTTAGAGGCAAGCTCGTGGACTGAAGCTTTCTTT,CASSLEASSWTEAFF
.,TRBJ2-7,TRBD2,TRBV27,TGTGCCAGCACCCGCCTGGGAGGGACTAGATCGTACGAGCAGTACTTC,CASTRLGGTRSYEQYF
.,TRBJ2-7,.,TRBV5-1,TGCGCCAGCAGCCCGATCGGGCCTCCCAGCTCCTACGAGCAGTACTTC,CASSPIGPPSSYEQYF
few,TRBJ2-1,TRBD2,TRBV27,TGTGCCAGCAGTTTACGACTAGCGGGGAACAATGAGCAGTTCTTC,CASSLRLAGNNEQFF
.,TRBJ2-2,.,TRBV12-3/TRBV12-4,TGTGCCAGCAGTTTAGACCCCCAGGCCACCGGGGAGCTGTTTTTT,CASSLDPQATGELFF
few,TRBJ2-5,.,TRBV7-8,TGTGCCAGCAGCCAGGGACGGCAAGAGACCCAGTACTTC,CASSQGRQETQYF
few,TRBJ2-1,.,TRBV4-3,TGCGCCAGCAGCCAAGTTTCACTAGCTGGTGAGCAGTTCTTC,CASSQVSLAGEQFF
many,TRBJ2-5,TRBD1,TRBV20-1,TGCAGTGCTAGCCGGGACAGAGAGACCCAGTACTTC,CSASRDRETQYF
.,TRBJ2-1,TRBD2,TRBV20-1,TGCAGTGCTCTACCCACTAGCGGGAGAAGTGAGCAGTTCTTC,CSALPTSGRSEQFF